This T cell receptor beta chain was sequenced in a study of CD8 T cells in ankylosing spondylitis (dated by TCRdb to 2016 to 2017). Regarding the research as a whole: T cell receptor beta repertoires were profiled in healthy donors and ankylosing spondylitis patients so that disease-linked TCR variants could be found. The whole study cohort included about a hundred healthy donors and 25 ankylosing spondylitis patients. Samples of peripheral blood were taken, and for ankylosing spondylitis patients, synovial fluid was collected as well.

TCRdb shows the sequencer as Illumina HiSeq 2500. Quantitative 5'-RACE with molecular barcodes was used to prepare TCR beta libraries. Per the original workflow: To identify disease-linked TCR variants, a new computational method was used, one built on a probabilistic model of VDJ rearrangement. The public reads were reanalyzed by TCRdb: fastp trimming at Q25, MiXCR alignment, in-frame beta chains only. Rows with one shared CDR3 protein collapse into an entry with the most common genes and DNA. For this entry, the V and J calls and clone size follow TCRdb and not the study's own pipeline. The sample table shows 300,000 to 400,000 distinct CDR3 sequences, and under 15% are seen once. The ten largest make up around 1% of the sample. What the authors observed across the whole study: The disease-linked clones showed a CD8+ phenotype and occurred at relatively low frequencies in peripheral blood. A TCR beta motif of seven or eight highly homologous amino acid variants appeared characteristic of blood from ankylosing spondylitis patients. The disease-linked clones were reported to be significantly enriched in matched synovial fluid samples from ankylosing spondylitis patients. Some motif variants had previously been reported in the synovial fluid and blood of reactive arthritis patients, which suggests shared mechanisms of disease initiation.

V is cut by 5 bases and J by 1 base, and the space between the germline ends is 9 bases. The CDR3 holds 13 amino acids from the cysteine to the phenylalanine. Only CDR3 DNA is held: 39 bases, read in frame from base 1. The CDR1 and CDR2 encoded by the germline V gene are SGHRS and YFSETQ. This clonotype has a count of ten or more. Its antigen remains unidentified. No per-base quality is available; no much larger clone lies one base away. This clonotype originated in a male donor with ankylosing spondylitis or in good health (not recorded which). Sequenced input: blood, either unsorted or a sorted T cell fraction (not recorded which). The chain employs TRBV5-1 and TRBJ1-1, with no reliable assignment of the D segment. The CDR3 region: CASRTTANTEAFF. The sequenced DNA: TGCGCCAGCAGGACCACCGCGAACACTGAAGCTTTCTTT. Supplemented by the reference TRBV5-1 and TRBJ1-1 proteins around the CDR3, the complete variable domain is KAGVTQTPRYLIKTRGQQVTLSCSPISGHRSVSWYQQTPGQGLQFLFEYFSETQRNKGNFPGRFSGRQFSNSRSEMNVSTLELGDSALYLCASRTTANTEAFFGQGTRLTVV.